What follows are 9 T cell receptor beta chains derived from one specimen sequenced in a study of cytomegalovirus exposure and HLA in healthy donors. Vbeta (60) and Jbeta (13) primers were used in the PCR. This table comes from immunoSEQ multiplex PCR, and its TCRdb copy is limited to in-frame clones, with some not included. Of around 130,000 clones in the sample, 80% are singletons; the top ten hold 2.5% to 3.5%. The sample was PBMCs. These receptors came from a male donor in good health and CMV-seronegative.

Only one count was recorded for this clone. Germline and junction disagree at one end, which may indicate a read error. The chain joins TRBV7-9 to TRBJ2-7; 9 positions agree with TRBD1. Germline CDR1 reads SEHNR; CDR2 reads FQNEAQ (reference sequence). CDR3 length equals 13 residues. Written as DNA, the CDR3 is TGTTCCAGCAGCTTAGGGACAGGGTACGAGCAGTACTTC. Its protein is CSSSLGTGYEQYF.

The chain combines TRBV15 with TRBJ1-1; a possible D gene is TRBD1 (6 bases). In germline, CDR1 is LNHNV, CDR2 YYDKDF (reference sequence). The V gene lost 6 bases and the J gene lost 1 base, with 9 bases spanning the gap. The CDR3 contains 13 residues. DNA of the CDR3: TGTGCCACCAGTAAGACAGGGAACACTGAAGCTTTCTTT. Its translation is CATSKTGNTEAFF.

The rearrangement joins TRBV5-1 to TRBJ1-1; D is undetermined. The CDR3 is 14 amino acids. Trimming pared 3 bases from V and 5 bases from J, leaving 14 bases between. Germline CDR1 SGHRS, CDR2 YFSETQ. CDR3: CASSSSGQSTEAFF. The CDR3 coding sequence is TGCGCCAGCAGCTCCTCGGGTCAATCAACTGAAGCTTTCTTT.

The rearrangement links TRBV5-1 to TRBJ2-2, with 11 bases identical to TRBD1. CDR1 and CDR2 from the germline V gene are SGHRS and YFSETQ. CDR3 length: 18 amino acids. V was pared by 6 bases and J by 7 bases, with 17 bases of the junction left unmatched. Written as DNA, the CDR3 is TGCGCCAGCACCCCATTCAGTCCGGGACAGGGGGGAGTCGGGGAGCTGTTTTTT. It is translated as CASTPFSPGQGGVGELFF.

The table lists this clone with a count of one. The chain couples TRBV4-2 to TRBJ2-7; tentative D call: TRBD2 (5 bases). CDR1 is LGHNA, CDR2 YNFKEQ, per germline. This CDR3 has 16 amino acids. Trimming took 0 bases from V and 4 from J, leaving 16 bases between them. CDR3 nucleotides: TGTGCCAGCAGCCAAGATCGCGGGTATACCCTGTACGAGCAGTACTTC. Amino acid sequence: CASSQDRGYTLYEQYF.

V gene TRBV14 combines with J gene TRBJ2-1, with TRBD2 identical over 7 bases. This CDR3 spans 14 amino acids. The V and J ends lost 0 bases and 8 bases, in that order; junction bases with no gene match: 4. In germline, CDR1 is SGHDN, CDR2 FVKESK. CDR3 in amino acids: CASSQEYGGDEQFF. The CDR3 nucleotides are TGTGCCAGCAGCCAAGAATATGGGGGGGATGAGCAGTTCTTC.

V and J are TRBV6-6 and TRBJ2-3, with a weak D call TRBD1 (5 bases). V lost 6 bases and J lost 5, with 15 bases in between. CDR3 length: 14 amino acids. Germline CDR1 and CDR2: MNHNY and SVGAGI (reference sequence). CDR3 DNA: TGTGCCAGCAGACCGGCGTTGGGGCGAGATACGCAGTATTTT. Translating it yields CASRPALGRDTQYF.

The J gene is TRBJ2-3, the V gene TRBV7-3, with TRBD1 matching 7 bases. CDR3 length: 15 amino acids. V was pared by 5 bases and J by 3 bases, with 8 bases of the junction left unmatched. CDR1 is SGHTA and CDR2 is FQGTGA in the germline V gene. This CDR3 reads CASSPSRQGTDTQYF. The CDR3 region has the DNA TGTGCCAGCAGCCCTTCACGACAGGGTACAGATACGCAGTATTTT.

V usage is TRBV29-1 and J usage is TRBJ2-7, with 7 bases lining up with TRBD1. The CDR3 is made up of 15 amino acids. The V gene end was trimmed by 6 bases and the J gene end by 1 base; junction bases not matched to a gene: 12. The germline V gene encodes CDR1 SQVTM and CDR2 ANQGSEA. CDR3 in amino acids: CSVADPGTVSYEQYF. Written as DNA, the CDR3 is TGCAGCGTCGCTGATCCTGGGACAGTTTCCTACGAGCAGTACTTC.